The rows below give T cell receptor beta chains drawn from one sample of a study of T cell responses to AZD1222 COVID-19 vaccine. Some clones are missing from TCRdb's copy, which holds only in-frame ones; the method was immunoSEQ multiplex PCR. The data show 150,000 to 200,000 clones, around 87% seen once. The source was peripheral blood, collected on day 0 of MenACWY control vaccination. These receptors were taken from an adult in good health. The CDR3 runs from the conserved cysteine through the conserved F or W. The order of the fields is clone size, V gene, J gene, D gene, CDR3 DNA, CDR3 protein. D genes are given only for firm matches. Rows may omit the clone size; those that give it use once, few, many or a size class.

size: -
V: TRBV9
J: TRBJ2-3
D: -
DNA: TGTGCCAGCAGTAGCATTAGCACAGATACGCAGTATTTT
CDR3: CASSSISTDTQYF

size: -
V: TRBV6-2/TRBV6-3
J: TRBJ1-5
D: -
DNA: TGTGCCAGCAGTTTATCGAATCAGCCCCAGCATTTT
CDR3: CASSLSNQPQHF

size: -
V: TRBV3-1/TRBV3-2
J: TRBJ2-3
D: TRBD2
DNA: TGTGCCAGCAGACCTAGCGGGAGGGGGGATACGCAGTATTTT
CDR3: CASRPSGRGDTQYF

size: few
V: TRBV5-1
J: TRBJ2-1
D: -
DNA: TGCGCCAGCAGCTTGGGTGCGGGCAACTCCTACAATGAGCAGTTCTTC
CDR3: CASSLGAGNSYNEQFF

size: -
V: TRBV19
J: TRBJ1-5
D: -
DNA: TGTGCCAGTGCAGGGCGCAATCAGCCCCAGCATTTT
CDR3: CASAGRNQPQHF

size: -
V: TRBV4-2
J: TRBJ2-5
D: -
DNA: TGTGCCAGCAGCCAGCTAGCTTCGGGGGAGACCCAGTACTTC
CDR3: CASSQLASGETQYF

size: -
V: TRBV7-8
J: TRBJ1-1
D: -
DNA: TGTGCCAGCAGCCCTCAGCGGGTGTGGGCCACTGAAGCTTTCTTT
CDR3: CASSPQRVWATEAFF

size: -
V: TRBV11-2
J: TRBJ2-5
D: -
DNA: TGTGCCAGCAGCACCGGGGACTCCCAGAGGGGGACCCAGTACTTC
CDR3: CASSTGDSQRGTQYF

size: -
V: TRBV28
J: TRBJ1-5
D: -
DNA: TGTGCCAGCAGTTTATATAAAAGGGTGGGGAATCAGCCCCAGCATTTT
CDR3: CASSLYKRVGNQPQHF

size: -
V: TRBV10-3
J: TRBJ1-5
D: -
DNA: TGTGCCATCAGTGAGTCTACGGGAGGTTTAAATCAGCCCCAGCATTTT
CDR3: CAISESTGGLNQPQHF

size: -
V: TRBV5-1
J: TRBJ1-2
D: -
DNA: TGCGCCAGCAGCTTGGCGGGCGGCTATGGCTACACCTTC
CDR3: CASSLAGGYGYTF

size: -
V: TRBV2
J: TRBJ1-2
D: TRBD1
DNA: TGTGCCAGCAGTGGCCCCGGGGACAGTCGTTATGGCTACACCTTC
CDR3: CASSGPGDSRYGYTF

size: -
V: TRBV24-1
J: TRBJ2-2
D: -
DNA: TGTGCCACCAGTGATTTGCTCGCCGGGGAGCTGTTTTTT
CDR3: CATSDLLAGELFF

size: -
V: TRBV18
J: TRBJ2-1
D: TRBD1
DNA: TGTGCCAGCTCACCCGACAGGGAAGAACAGTTCTTC
CDR3: CASSPDREEQFF

size: -
V: TRBV7-8
J: TRBJ2-1
D: TRBD2
DNA: TGTGCCAGCAGCTCCCACTCTAGCGGTTTAGGCGATGAGCAGTTCTTC
CDR3: CASSSHSSGLGDEQFF